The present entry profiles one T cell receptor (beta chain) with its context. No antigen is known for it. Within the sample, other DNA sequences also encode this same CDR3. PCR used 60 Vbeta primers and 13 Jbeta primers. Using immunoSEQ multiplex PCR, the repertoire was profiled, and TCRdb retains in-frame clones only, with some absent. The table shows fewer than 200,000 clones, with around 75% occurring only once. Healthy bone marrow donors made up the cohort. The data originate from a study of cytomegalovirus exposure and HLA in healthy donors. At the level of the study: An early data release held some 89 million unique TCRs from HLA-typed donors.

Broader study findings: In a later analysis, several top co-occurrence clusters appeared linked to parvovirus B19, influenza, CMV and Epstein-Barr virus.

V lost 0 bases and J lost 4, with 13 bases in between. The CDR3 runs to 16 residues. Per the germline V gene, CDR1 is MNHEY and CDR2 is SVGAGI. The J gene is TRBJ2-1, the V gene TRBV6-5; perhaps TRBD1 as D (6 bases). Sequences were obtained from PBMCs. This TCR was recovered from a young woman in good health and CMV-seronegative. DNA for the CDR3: TGTGCCAGCAGTTACTCTGGGGCAGGGGCATACAATGAGCAGTTCTTC. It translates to CASSYSGAGAYNEQFF.